The rows below give T cell receptor beta chains drawn from one sample of a study of OX40 agonist ivuxolimab in advanced cancers. Method: immunoSEQ multiplex PCR; TCRdb's copy keeps in-frame clones and lacks some. The table shows around 86,000 clones, with 85% to 95% occurring only once. Specimen: CD4+ or CD8+ T cells sorted from blood, collected in a trial of the OX40 agonist ivuxolimab. Source of these receptors: an adult with an advanced solid tumor such as melanoma, head and neck, liver or kidney cancer. Both conserved end residues are part of each CDR3. D genes are given only for firm matches. Clone size is not always given. Where it is, it says once, few, many or a class for expanded clones.

D	V	J	size	DNA	CDR3
TRBD1	TRBV18	TRBJ2-6	.	TGTGCCAGCTCACCACCCCGACAGGGAATGAACGTCCTGACTTTC	CASSPPRQGMNVLTF
.	TRBV27	TRBJ1-2	once	TGTGCCAGCAGTTTATCGCCGGGTGATGGCTACACCTTC	CASSLSPGDGYTF
.	TRBV9	TRBJ1-4	.	TGTGCCAGCAGCGTAGCTATAGGGAACGAAAAACTGTTTTTT	CASSVAIGNEKLFF
TRBD2	TRBV4-1	TRBJ2-1	.	TGCGCCAGCAGTCCTATCAGCGGGAGGGCCGCCTACAATGAGCAGTTCTTC	CASSPISGRAAYNEQFF
.	TRBV27	TRBJ2-1	.	TGTGCCAGCAGTTTAGGGGGGCGGGGGTGGAAGCAGTTCTTC	CASSLGGRGWKQFF
.	TRBV28	TRBJ2-4	.	TGTGCCAGCAGTTTCCAAAACATTCAGTACTTC	CASSFQNIQYF
.	TRBV11-2	TRBJ2-3	.	TGTGCCAGCAGCTTAGGGGAGAGCACGGATACGCAGTATTTT	CASSLGESTDTQYF
.	TRBV13	TRBJ1-4	.	TGTGCCAGCAGCATCCGTATTAATGAAAAACTGTTTTTT	CASSIRINEKLFF
.	TRBV5-6	TRBJ1-1	.	TGTGCCAGCAGCTTGATCCGGGGGTTAGGCACTGAAGCTTTCTTT	CASSLIRGLGTEAFF
TRBD2	TRBV6-5	TRBJ2-3	.	TGTGCCAGCAGTTACTCGACTAGCGGGGGTACAGATACGCAGTATTTT	CASSYSTSGGTDTQYF
.	TRBV9	TRBJ1-3	.	TGTGCCAGCAGCGCAAAAAGAGAGCTCTGGACGTCTGGAAACACCATATATTTT	CASSAKRELWTSGNTIYF
.	TRBV4-1	TRBJ1-1	.	TGCGCCAGCAGCCAAGATCCTCCAGGGATGAACACTGAAGCTTTCTTT	CASSQDPPGMNTEAFF
.	TRBV27	TRBJ2-7	.	TGTGCCAGCAGTTTTTTGGACCGCCCCTACGAGCAGTACTTC	CASSFLDRPYEQYF
TRBD2	TRBV6-1	TRBJ2-2	once	TGTGCCACAGCGTATGCGGGGGAGGCCGGGGAGCTGTTTTTT	CATAYAGEAGELFF
TRBD1	TRBV2	TRBJ1-5	.	TGTGCCAGCAGTGCGGGACAGGGGGCCCATAGCAATCAGCCCCAGCATTTT	CASSAGQGAHSNQPQHF
.	TRBV4-1	TRBJ1-1	.	TGCGCCAGCAGCCAGGGGGCGCGGGGTATGGCTTTCTTT	CASSQGARGMAFF
.	TRBV7-9	TRBJ2-2	.	TGTGCCAGCAGCCCCGCGCGAGGGGAGCTGTTTTTT	CASSPARGELFF
.	TRBV30	TRBJ1-1	once	TGTGCCTGGAGGACGAGGGAAATCGATGGGGCTTTCTTT	CAWRTREIDGAFF
.	TRBV19	TRBJ1-1	.	TGTGCCAGTACCCACCGAGGTGGGTACGGAGAGACTGAAGCTTTCTTT	CASTHRGGYGETEAFF
.	TRBV19	TRBJ1-5	.	TGTGCCAGTAGTATGACAGCGTATAGCAATCAGCCCCAGCATTTT	CASSMTAYSNQPQHF
.	TRBV28	TRBJ2-5	.	TGTGCCAGCAGGACCGGGACCCCTGGTACGGAGACCCAGTACTTC	CASRTGTPGTETQYF
.	TRBV27	TRBJ2-3	.	TGTGCCAGCAGTTTATCCAGACCAGATACGCAGTATTTT	CASSLSRPDTQYF
.	TRBV27	TRBJ1-5	.	TGTGCCACCTCGCAGTGGGGACAGCCCCAGCATTTT	CATSQWGQPQHF
TRBD2	TRBV6-5	TRBJ2-1	.	TGTGCCAGCAGTTCATTGATGAGCGGGAGCTGGCAGTTCTTC	CASSSLMSGSWQFF
.	TRBV4-1	TRBJ2-1	.	TGCGCCAGCAGCCAAGTCCTGGTGCCAAATGAGCAGTTCTTC	CASSQVLVPNEQFF
.	TRBV4-1	TRBJ2-5	.	TGCGCCAGCAGCCACTCCAGGGCCAACGGGACCCAGTACTTC	CASSHSRANGTQYF
TRBD1	TRBV4-3	TRBJ1-2	once	TGCGCCAGCAGCCAAGACAGGCATCAGGGGGACTATGGCTACACCTTC	CASSQDRHQGDYGYTF
TRBD1	TRBV29-1	TRBJ1-2	.	TGCAGCGTGAGCCGGGACAGGGAATATGGCTACACCTTC	CSVSRDREYGYTF
.	TRBV19	TRBJ2-7	.	TGTGCCAGTACCGGGGGAGCAGTGGCCTACGAGCAGTACTTC	CASTGGAVAYEQYF
.	TRBV27	TRBJ2-3	.	TGTGCCAGCAGTTTATATCCGGGAACGAGGGCAGATACGCAGTATTTT	CASSLYPGTRADTQYF
.	TRBV6-6	TRBJ1-1	.	TGTGCCAGCAGTCAGCTAGCGGGGGGTTCTTTAGAAGCTTTCTTT	CASSQLAGGSLEAFF
.	TRBV29-1	TRBJ1-2	.	TGCAGCGTTGCGGGACACCTGGGCCCTCGTTATGGCTACACCTTC	CSVAGHLGPRYGYTF
.	TRBV29-1	TRBJ2-3	.	TGCAGCGTTGTGGGGCCAGATACGCAGTATTTT	CSVVGPDTQYF
.	TRBV4-3	TRBJ2-2	.	TGCGCCAGCAGCCAAACCGGGACGCGTAACACCGGGGAGCTGTTTTTT	CASSQTGTRNTGELFF
.	TRBV28	TRBJ1-1	.	TGTGCCAGCAGCCACAGGCGCGACACTGAAGCTTTCTTT	CASSHRRDTEAFF
TRBD2	TRBV28	TRBJ2-7	once	TGTGCCAGCAGTCCCCCCCCGGGACTAGCGACATACGAGCAGTACTTC	CASSPPPGLATYEQYF
TRBD2	TRBV13	TRBJ2-5	.	TGTGCCAGCAGCCGCTCCACTAGCGACCAAGAGACCCAGTACTTC	CASSRSTSDQETQYF
TRBD1	TRBV6-5	TRBJ2-2	.	TGTGCCAGCAGACCAACAGGGGGCTCCGGGGAGCTGTTTTTT	CASRPTGGSGELFF